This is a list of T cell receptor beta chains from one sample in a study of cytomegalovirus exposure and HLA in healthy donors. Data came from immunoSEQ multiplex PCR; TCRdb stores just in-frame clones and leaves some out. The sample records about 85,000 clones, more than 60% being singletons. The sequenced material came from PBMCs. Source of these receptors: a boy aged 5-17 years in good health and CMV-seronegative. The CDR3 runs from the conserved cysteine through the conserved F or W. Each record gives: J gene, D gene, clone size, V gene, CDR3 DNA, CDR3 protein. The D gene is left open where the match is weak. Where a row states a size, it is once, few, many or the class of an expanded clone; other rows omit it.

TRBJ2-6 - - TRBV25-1 TGTGCCACTCTGTCCAGCTCTGGGGCCAACGTCCTGACTTTC CATLSSSGANVLTF
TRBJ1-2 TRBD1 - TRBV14 TGTGCCAGCAGACCCGGACAGGGAGGCTACACCTTC CASRPGQGGYTF
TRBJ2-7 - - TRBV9 TGTGCCAGCAGCGTAGGTCGGGACTTATCCTACGAGCAGTACTTC CASSVGRDLSYEQYF
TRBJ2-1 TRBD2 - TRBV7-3 TGTGCCAGCAGCTCATCCGGGACTAGGTACAATGAGCAGTTCTTC CASSSSGTRYNEQFF
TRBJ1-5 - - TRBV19 TGTGCCAGTAGTATACCCGGGGGGGCAGACCGCAATCAGCCCCAGCATTTT CASSIPGGADRNQPQHF
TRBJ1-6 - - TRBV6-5 TGTGCCACCAGGGGCAACTCCTATAATTCACCCCTCCACTTT CATRGNSYNSPLHF
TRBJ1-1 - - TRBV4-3 TGCGCCAGCAGCCGCTATTTCCCAACTCCGGGACAAAGGAACACTGAAGCTTTCTTT CASSRYFPTPGQRNTEAFF
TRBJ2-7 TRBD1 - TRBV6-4 TGTGCCAGCAGTCAAACGGGACAGGGGGTTGACGAGCAGTACTTC CASSQTGQGVDEQYF
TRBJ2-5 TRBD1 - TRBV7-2 TGTGCCAGCAGCCTGGGACAGCAAGAGACCCAGTACTTC CASSLGQQETQYF
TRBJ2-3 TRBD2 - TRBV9 TGTGCCAGCAGCGAGAGACTAGCGGGGGGGCCCTCGGCAGATACGCAGTATTTT CASSERLAGGPSADTQYF
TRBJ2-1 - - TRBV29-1 TGCAGCGTTGCCCGAACTAGTAACAATGAGCAGTTCTTC CSVARTSNNEQFF
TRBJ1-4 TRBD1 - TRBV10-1 TGCGCCAGCAGCGAAGGGGGCTCGGATGAAAAACTGTTTTTT CASSEGGSDEKLFF
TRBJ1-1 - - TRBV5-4 TGTGCCAGCAGCTTGGGGGCAGGGACTGAAGCTTTCTTT CASSLGAGTEAFF
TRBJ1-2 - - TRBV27 TGTGCCAGCAGTCCATCGGGCCGACAGACGGCGACCTTC CASSPSGRQTATF
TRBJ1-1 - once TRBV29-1 TGCAGCGGGGGGGGGATGAACACTGAAGCTTTCTTT CSGGGMNTEAFF
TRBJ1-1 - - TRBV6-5 TGTGCCAGCACTGACGGGGGGTCTGGAGCCACTGAAGCTTTCTTT CASTDGGSGATEAFF
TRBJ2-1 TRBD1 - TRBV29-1 TGCAGCGTTGACGAACAGGGGGTACTGTTCTTC CSVDEQGVLFF
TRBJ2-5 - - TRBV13 TGTGCCAGCAGCTCAACACTACAAGAGACCCAGTACTTC CASSSTLQETQYF
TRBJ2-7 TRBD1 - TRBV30 TGTGCCTGGAGTGTCGACAGGGGAACCTACGAGCAGTACTTC CAWSVDRGTYEQYF
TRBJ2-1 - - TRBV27 TGTGCCAGCAGTCCCGGAGGGAGGAATGAGCAGTTCTTC CASSPGGRNEQFF
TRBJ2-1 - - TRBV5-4 TGTGCCAGCAGCCCCGGTGGGGGCAGACATCCAATGGAGCAGTTCTTC CASSPGGGRHPMEQFF
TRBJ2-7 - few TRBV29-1 TGCAGCGTTGGGACAGATTACGAGCAGTACTTC CSVGTDYEQYF
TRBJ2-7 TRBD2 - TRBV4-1 TGCGCCAGCAGCCAAACCGGGAGGATGGGGACCGAGCAGTACTTC CASSQTGRMGTEQYF
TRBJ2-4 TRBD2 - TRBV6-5 TGTGCCAGCAGTTACAGTCGGCGGGAGCCCAAAAACATTCAGTACTTC CASSYSRREPKNIQYF
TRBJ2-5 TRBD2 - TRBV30 TGTGCCTGGACCCCTGATAATCCGCGGGAGGGCGGGGAGACCCAGTACTTC CAWTPDNPREGGETQYF
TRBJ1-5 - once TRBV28 TGTGCCGGCTGCACGGACAGAGAAAATCAGCCCCAGCATTTT CAGCTDRENQPQHF
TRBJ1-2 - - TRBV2 TGTGCCAGCAGTGACAGGGGCGGCTACACCTTC CASSDRGGYTF
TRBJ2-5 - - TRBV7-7 TGTGCTAGCAGCCCCTTACAGGGTGAGACCCAGTACTTC CASSPLQGETQYF
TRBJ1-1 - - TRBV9 TGTGCCAGCAACTTAGGGGGAGGGGGCACTGAAGCTTTCTTT CASNLGGGGTEAFF
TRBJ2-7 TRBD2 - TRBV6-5 TGTGCCAGCAGTCTGACTAGCGGGAGAAGGCGGGAGCAGTACTTC CASSLTSGRRREQYF
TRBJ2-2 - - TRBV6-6 TGTGCCAGCAGTCGGTTCCTCACTGGGGAGCTGTTTTTT CASSRFLTGELFF
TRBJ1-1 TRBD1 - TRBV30 TGTGCCTGGAAGTCGGGACAGGGGAGTACTGAAGCTTTCTTT CAWKSGQGSTEAFF
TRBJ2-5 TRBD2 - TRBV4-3 TGCGCCAGCAGCCAAGAGGCTAGCGGGGGGCAAGAGACCCAGTACTTC CASSQEASGGQETQYF
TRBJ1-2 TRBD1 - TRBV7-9 TGTGCCAGCAGACAATCGGACAGGACCCGTTATGGCTACACCTTC CASRQSDRTRYGYTF
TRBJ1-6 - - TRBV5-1 TGCGCCAGCAGCTTACAGAAGAGTAATTCACCCCTCCACTTT CASSLQKSNSPLHF
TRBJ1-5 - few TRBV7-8 TGTGCCAGCAGTCGCCCGGGTGGTCAGCCCCAGCATTTT CASSRPGGQPQHF
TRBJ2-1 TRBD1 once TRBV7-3 TGTGCCAGCAGCTTAGGAACAGGGGACAATGAGCAGTTCTTC CASSLGTGDNEQFF
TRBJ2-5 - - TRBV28 TGTGCCAGCAGTTTGAGGTTGGAGACCCAGTACTTC CASSLRLETQYF
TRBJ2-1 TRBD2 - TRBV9 TGTGCCACTTCGGGACTAGGTATTGGTGAGCAGTTCTTC CATSGLGIGEQFF
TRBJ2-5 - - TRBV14 TGTGCCAGCAGCCAAGGGGGAGTCTTCCAAGAGACCCAGTACTTC CASSQGGVFQETQYF
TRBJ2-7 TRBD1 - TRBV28 TGTGCCAGCAGTTACAGGGGGCTCTCCTACGAGCAGTACTTC CASSYRGLSYEQYF
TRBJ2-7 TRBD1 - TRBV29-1 TGCAGCGCAGGGACAGGTGCCTACGAGCAGTACTTC CSAGTGAYEQYF
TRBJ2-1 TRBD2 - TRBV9 TGTGCCAGCAGCCCCCCCGGGACTAGCGGGATCCGGGGTGAGCAGTTCTTC CASSPPGTSGIRGEQFF
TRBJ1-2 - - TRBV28 TGTGCCAGCACCCATGGGTCCCGACAGGCAGACCATAACTATGGCTACACCTTC CASTHGSRQADHNYGYTF
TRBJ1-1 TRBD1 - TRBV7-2 TGTGCCAGCAGCTCAACAGGGGTTCGGAACACTGAAGCTTTCTTT CASSSTGVRNTEAFF
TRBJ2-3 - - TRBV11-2 TGTGCCAGCAGCTTATTAAAAACGATCGACAACACAGATACGCAGTATTTT CASSLLKTIDNTDTQYF
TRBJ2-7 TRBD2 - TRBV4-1 TGCGCCAGCAGCCAAGAGTCAGAAGCGGGAGTGAACGAGCAGTACTTC CASSQESEAGVNEQYF
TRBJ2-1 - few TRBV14 TGTGCCAGCAGCCCTCACGCTATCTCCTACAATGAGCAGTTCTTC CASSPHAISYNEQFF
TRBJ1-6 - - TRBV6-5 TGTGCCAGCAGTCCGCAGACTGGATATAATTCACCCCTCCACTTT CASSPQTGYNSPLHF
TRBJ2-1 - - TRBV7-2 TGTGCCAGCAGCTTTGAGTTTTCCTCCTACAATGAGCAGTTCTTC CASSFEFSSYNEQFF